These 24 T cell receptor beta chains were sequenced from one sample in a study of post-analysis software for immune sequencing data. Unique molecular identifiers had been added to the TCR beta cDNA libraries. One entry per CDR3 protein results from TCRdb running MiXCR on the PCR reads. The sample holds about 540,000 distinct CDR3 sequences, around 36% seen once. General observations from the study: About 5 TRBV segments occurring more often in patients than controls included TRBV5-6, TRBV5-1 and TRBV20-1.

Antigen specificity for these receptors is unknown. The sequencing sample was made of blood. Source of these receptors: a girl between 2 and 17 years old with multiple sclerosis.

This clonotype came up a few times. The chain combines TRBV9 with TRBJ2-3; no reliable D call. CDR1 SGDLS and CDR2 YYNGEE come from the germline V gene. The length of the CDR3 is 14 residues. V lost 4 bases to trimming and J lost 2 bases, with 11 bases between them. The CDR3 reads CASSYRSYTDTQYF. The CDR3 coding sequence is TGTGCCAGCAGCTACAGATCATACACAGATACGCAGTATTTT.

The sample holds a few counts of this clonotype. The chain combines TRBV12-3 or TRBV12-4 with TRBJ1-6; 7 positions match TRBD1. There are 14 residues in the CDR3. V lost 10 bases and J lost 1; bases outside the gene matches: 4. As DNA, the CDR3 is TGTGCCACCCAGGGACAGTCCTATAATTCACCCCTCCACTTT. It codes for CATQGQSYNSPLHF.

This clonotype was recorded once. At one boundary the junction diverges from the germline segment, which might be a read error. J is TRBJ2-7 and V is TRBV13; D ambiguous. Germline V gives CDR1 PRHDT, CDR2 FYEKMQ (reference sequence). The CDR3 covers 12 residues. The CDR3 DNA follows: TGTGCCAGCAACTTATCCTCCTACGAGCAGTACTTC. As protein: CASNLSSYEQYF.

The rearrangement joins TRBV9 to TRBJ1-5, with D possibly TRBD1 on 5 matching bases. Germline lookup yields CDR1 SGDLS and CDR2 YYNGEE. The CDR3 has 14 residues. Trimming took off 7 bases at V and 0 bases at J, with 11 bases between the two ends. Here the CDR3 DNA reads TGTGCCAGCGCAGCAGGGTATAGCAATCAGCCCCAGCATTTT. Amino acid sequence: CASAAGYSNQPQHF.

CDR3 loop: CASTPGGISSTDTQYF. In nucleotides, the CDR3 is TGTGCCAGCACCCCGGGGGGCATATCTAGCACAGATACGCAGTATTTT. The chain uses TRBV6-6 and TRBJ2-3, with D possibly being TRBD2 (7 bases). The CDR3 length is 16 residues. Germline V gives CDR1 MNHNY, CDR2 SVGAGI (reference sequence). Trimming took 7 bases from V and 0 from J, leaving 17 bases between them.

This chain connects TRBV27 to TRBJ1-1, with a tentative D call TRBD1 (6 bases). Trimming left V 4 bases short and J 4 bases short, with 16 bases between. Germline values: CDR1 MNHEY, CDR2 SMNVEV (reference sequence). The CDR3 consists of 15 residues. CDR3: CASSSAGAFSTEAFF. DNA for the CDR3: TGTGCCAGCAGTTCGGCGGGGGCTTTTAGCACTGAAGCTTTCTTT.

There are a few counts of this clonotype. The rearrangement uses TRBV7-8 and TRBJ1-6; D unresolved. V was clipped by 5 bases and J by 7 bases, with 15 bases between them. Germline V gene lookup returns CDR1 SGHVS and CDR2 FQNEAQ. The CDR3 is 15 amino acids. CDR3 DNA sequence: TGTGCCAGCAGCCTCCACGGCCAGCGAAATTCACCCCTCCACTTT. This encodes CASSLHGQRNSPLHF.

The chain carries TRBV18 and TRBJ1-2, with TRBD1 matching over 7 bases. This CDR3 is 16 amino acids long. Germline loops: CDR1 KGHSH, CDR2 LQKENI. Trimming took 3 bases from V and 1 from J; bases not matched to a gene: 8. CDR3 sequence: CASSPTQGVDNYGYTF. CDR3 coding DNA: TGTGCCAGCTCACCCACGCAGGGGGTAGATAACTATGGCTACACCTTC.

V gene TRBV15 combines with J gene TRBJ2-3; tentatively, D is TRBD2 (5 bases). CDR3 size: 14 residues. Germline loops: CDR1 LNHNV, CDR2 YYDKDF (reference sequence). Trimming took off 0 bases at V and 6 bases at J, with 10 bases between the two ends. CDR3 amino acids: CATSRDRGRDTQYF. In DNA form, the CDR3 reads TGTGCCACCAGCAGAGATCGGGGAAGGGATACGCAGTATTTT.

The rearrangement uses TRBV20-1 and TRBJ1-1; 9 bases align to TRBD1. Germline loops: CDR1 DFQATT, CDR2 SNEGSKA (reference sequence). V was clipped by 6 bases and J by 4 bases; unmatched bases: 12. The CDR3 runs 15 residues. CDR3 loop: CSATGGQGSGTEAFF. For the CDR3, the DNA is TGCAGTGCAACTGGAGGACAGGGGTCGGGCACTGAAGCTTTCTTT.

This clonotype was detected only a few times. This CDR3 reads CASSSSRKETQYF. CDR3 bases: TGTGCCAGCAGCTCCTCCCGGAAAGAGACCCAGTACTTC. The chain combines TRBV7-6 with TRBJ2-5; D call uncertain. The CDR3 covers 13 residues. Trimming took 4 bases from V and 3 from J, leaving 9 bases between them. CDR1 and CDR2 (germline): SGHVS, FNYEAQ.

V gene TRBV7-2 combines with J gene TRBJ2-6; TRBD2 is a possible D gene (5 bases). The V and J ends lost 9 bases and 3 bases respectively, with 12 bases between them. The CDR3 length is 14 residues. Germline-derived CDR1 and CDR2 are SGHTA and FQGNSA. Here the CDR3 reads CASSGSSGANVLTF. As DNA, the CDR3 is TGTGCCAGTAGTGGGAGTAGTGGGGCCAACGTCCTGACTTTC.

The rearrangement uses TRBV20-1 and TRBJ1-6; 7 bases align to TRBD1. Germline V gives CDR1 DFQATT, CDR2 SNEGSKA (reference sequence). V lost 5 bases and J lost 7; bases outside the gene matches: 8. This CDR3 spans 14 amino acids. The CDR3 DNA sequence: TGCAGTGCTCTGCAGACAGGGAGGAATTCACCCCTCCACTTT. Its protein is CSALQTGRNSPLHF.

V gene TRBV7-9 combines with J gene TRBJ1-2; D is perhaps TRBD1 (5 bases). The germline V and J ends were trimmed by 5 bases and 8 bases, with 15 bases remaining between them. CDR3 length equals 13 residues. Germline CDR1 reads SEHNR; CDR2 reads FQNEAQ (reference sequence). CDR3 protein: CASSRQLGPGYTF. The CDR3, as DNA: TGTGCCAGCAGCCGACAGTTGGGTCCGGGCTACACCTTC.

The chain links TRBV27 to TRBJ1-6; D is uncertain. The V end was cut by 0 bases, the J end by 1 base, with 4 bases between. CDR3 length: 15 amino acids. Germline loops: CDR1 MNHEY, CDR2 SMNVEV (reference sequence). The DNA for the CDR3 is TGTGCCAGCAGTTTATCTTCGTCCTATAATTCACCCCTCCACTTT. It specifies CASSLSSSYNSPLHF.

This clonotype was recorded a few times. The CDR3 spells CASGYQDSPAGEQYF. The CDR3 DNA follows: TGTGCCAGCGGTTACCAGGACTCACCGGCGGGGGAGCAGTACTTC. The chain couples TRBV9 to TRBJ2-7; tentatively, D is TRBD2 (6 bases). The CDR3 loop spans 15 amino acids. Deletions cut 7 bases from V and 7 bases from J, with 24 bases between. In germline, CDR1 is SGDLS, CDR2 YYNGEE.

The J gene is TRBJ2-3, the V gene TRBV5-6; 8 nucleotides match TRBD1. Looked up from germline, CDR1 is SGHDT and CDR2 is YYEEEE. The J segment lost 4 bases and the V segment lost 3 bases, leaving 10 bases of the junction unmatched. The CDR3 covers 16 residues. This CDR3 reads CASSSSRDRSSDTQYF. Here the CDR3 DNA reads TGTGCCAGCAGCTCCTCCCGGGACAGGTCGTCAGATACGCAGTATTTT. Filled out from reference TRBV5-6 and TRBJ2-3, the complete variable domain reads DAGVTQSPTHLIKTRGQQVTLRCSPKSGHDTVSWYQQALGQGPQFIFQYYEEEERQRGNFPDRFSGHQFPNYSSELNVNALLLGDSALYLCASSSSRDRSSDTQYFGPGTRLTVL.

This clonotype was detected a few times. The chain employs TRBV27 and TRBJ1-5; D gene ambiguous. This CDR3 has 13 residues. The germline V gene has CDR1 MNHEY and CDR2 SMNVEV (reference sequence). V was pared by 4 bases and J by 4 bases, with 8 bases between. CDR3 in DNA: TGTGCCAGCAGTTCTACGGTGAATCAGCCCCAGCATTTT. As protein: CASSSTVNQPQHF.

The chain recombines TRBV20-1 with TRBJ2-5; 9 positions agree with TRBD1. The closer fit of TRBJ2-7 to the DNA end suggests the J call may be wrong. CDR1 is DFQATT, CDR2 SNEGSKA, per germline (reference sequence). The CDR3 is 12 amino acids. The CDR3 protein is CSGDRDNYEQYF. The CDR3 bases are TGCAGTGGGGACAGGGACAACTACGAGCAGTACTTC.

In this sample, this clonotype turned up many times. The rearrangement joins TRBV28 to TRBJ1-2; D uncertain. This CDR3 is 11 amino acids long. Germline V CDR1 and CDR2: MDHEN, SYDVKM. Trimming pared 6 bases from V and 5 bases from J, leaving 7 bases between. The CDR3 sequence is CASSYYYGYTF. The DNA of the CDR3 is TGTGCCAGCAGCTATTATTATGGCTACACCTTC.

V and J are TRBV20-1 and TRBJ2-2, with 7 bases matching TRBD1. Trimming at V came to 3 bases and at J to 2 bases, leaving 9 bases not matched to a gene. The germline gives CDR1 DFQATT, CDR2 SNEGSKA (reference sequence). The CDR3 loop spans 16 amino acids. This CDR3 reads CSARAGGRRNTGELFF. The CDR3 DNA follows: TGCAGTGCTAGGGCAGGGGGTCGGAGAAACACCGGGGAGCTGTTTTTT.

In this sample, this clonotype turned up a few times. V is TRBV5-1 and J is TRBJ2-1; 8 positions agree with TRBD2. The CDR3 spans 16 residues. Germline loops: CDR1 SGHRS, CDR2 YFSETQ. J was trimmed by 2 bases and V by 0 bases; bases with no gene match: 4. Here the CDR3 reads CASSLVLADTYNEQFF. The CDR3 DNA reads as TGCGCCAGCAGCTTGGTACTAGCGGATACCTACAATGAGCAGTTCTTC. The variable domain in full, with the rest retrieved from reference TRBV5-1 and TRBJ2-1, is KAGVTQTPRYLIKTRGQQVTLSCSPISGHRSVSWYQQTPGQGLQFLFEYFSETQRNKGNFPGRFSGRQFSNSRSEMNVSTLELGDSALYLCASSLVLADTYNEQFFGPGTRLTVL.

The gene calls are TRBV20-1 and TRBJ2-3; unclear D gene. Germline V gene data show CDR1 as DFQATT and CDR2 as SNEGSKA (reference sequence). The CDR3 is 13 amino acids. Trimming removed 3 bases at V and 2 bases at J, with 9 bases between. Written as DNA, the CDR3 is TGCAGTGCTAGTTTCGGCGCCACAGATACGCAGTATTTT. It codes for CSASFGATDTQYF.

This clonotype occurred a few times. V usage is TRBV20-1 and J usage is TRBJ2-1; possibly TRBD2 for D (5 bases). V lost 5 bases and J lost 4, with 12 bases in between. CDR3 length equals 13 residues. Per the germline V gene, CDR1 is DFQATT and CDR2 is SNEGSKA (reference sequence). In DNA, the CDR3 is TGCAGTGCTCGGGATTCGGGATACAATGAGCAGTTCTTC. Translation: CSARDSGYNEQFF.